The 4 T cell receptor beta chains below all came from one sample that was sequenced in a study of regulatory T cells in long-lasting Graves disease. Time point here: persistent/refractory GD, antithyroid drugs over 5 years with positive TRAb. PBMCs were the source of the RNA used for TCR sequencing. In building TCR beta libraries, iRepertoire HTBI primers were used together with Arm-PCR of CDR3 regions. One entry per CDR3 protein results from TCRdb running MiXCR on the multiplex PCR reads. Among approximately 470,000 distinct CDR3 sequences listed, 20% were seen once. This material consisted of peripheral blood mononuclear cells (PBMCs), taken when the disease was refractory, from a patient treated with antithyroid drugs. The source of these receptors is a female donor with Graves disease.

The table lists this clonotype with many counts. This CDR3 reads CASRQSPGWSQHF. CDR3 nucleotide sequence: TGTGCCAGCAGACAGAGCCCAGGGTGGTCCCAGCATTTT. This rearrangement joins TRBV6-2 or TRBV6-3 to TRBJ1-5; TRBD1 might be the D (5 bases). Deletions cut 6 bases from V and 11 bases from J, with 17 bases between. The germline V gene has CDR1 MNHEY and CDR2 SVGEGT. There are 13 residues in the CDR3.

The genes are TRBV27 and TRBJ1-1; 7 nucleotides match TRBD1. Losses at the gene ends were 3 bases for V and 3 bases for J; bases not matched to a gene: 10. Germline assignment: CDR1 MNHEY and CDR2 SMNVEV (reference sequence). The CDR3 covers 16 residues. CDR3 loop: CASSFQGGRQDTEAFF. The CDR3 DNA reads TGTGCCAGCAGTTTTCAGGGGGGCAGGCAGGACACTGAAGCTTTCTTT.

This clonotype came up many times. The rearrangement links TRBV6-1 to TRBJ1-1; D possibly corresponds to TRBD1 (5 bases). CDR3 length: 13 amino acids. Germline V gene sequence: CDR1 MNHNS, CDR2 SASEGT. Trimming took off 7 bases at V and 5 bases at J, with 14 bases between the two ends. CDR3 sequence (DNA): TGTGCCAGCATTAAGTCCGGGGGGACTGAAGCTTTCTTT. It specifies CASIKSGGTEAFF.

Ten or more counts support this clonotype. The CDR3 here is CSARSTSMETQYF. The CDR3 bases are TGCAGTGCTAGATCAACTAGCATGGAGACCCAGTACTTC. The chain joins TRBV20-1 to TRBJ2-5; the D gene is possibly TRBD2 (6 bases). The CDR3 length is 13 residues. V was shortened by 2 bases and J by 5 bases, with 12 bases between the two germline ends. The germline gives CDR1 DFQATT, CDR2 SNEGSKA (reference sequence).